These 2 T cell receptor beta chains share one sample of origin, sequenced in a study of cytomegalovirus exposure and HLA in healthy donors. The PCR contained 60 Vbeta and 13 Jbeta primers. Sequenced by immunoSEQ multiplex PCR; TCRdb stores in-frame clones only, minus some. This table holds tens of thousands of clones, 72% found once. Input material: PBMCs. The origin of the receptors is a woman aged 40-49 years in good health and CMV-seropositive.

The CDR3 region is CASSLARALAFF. In DNA, the CDR3 is TGTGCCAGCAGCTTGGCGCGTGCCCTAGCTTTCTTT. The V call is TRBV5-8, the J call TRBJ1-1; D unresolved. CDR1 and CDR2 (germline): SGHTS, YDEGEE. The CDR3 consists of 12 residues. Trimming cost V 0 bases and J 10 bases, with 10 bases left between them.

This clone was observed a handful of times. This chain joins TRBV7-2 and TRBJ2-7, with 8 bases fitting TRBD1. After removal of 5 bases from V and 3 bases from J, the junction contained 9 bases not matched to a gene. Germline V gene data show CDR1 as SGHTA and CDR2 as FQGNSA. The CDR3 extends over 15 amino acids. The CDR3 nucleotides read TGTGCCAGCAGCCGCCCCGGGACAGGATACTACGAGCAGTACTTC. It is translated as CASSRPGTGYYEQYF.